Below are 21 T cell receptor beta chains sequenced from a single sample in a study of blood T cell repertoires in COVID-19. Assay used: immunoSEQ multiplex PCR; TCRdb lists only in-frame clones, some missing. Of around 67,000 clones listed, roughly 77% were seen once; the top ten hold roughly 36%. The sequenced material came from peripheral blood. The receptors here all came from a woman in her 70s with acute or convalescent COVID-19.

This clone appeared once. The chain employs TRBV28 and TRBJ2-1, with 7 bases identical to TRBD1. CDR3 length: 13 amino acids. The V gene's germline CDR1 is MDHEN and CDR2 SYDVKM. Written as DNA, the CDR3 is TGTGCAACCGGGACAGATAGAGTTAACGAGCAGTTCTTC. Translating gives CATGTDRVNEQFF.

The CDR3 DNA reads as TGTGCCAGCAGCCGGACAGTACCTGGAAACACCATATATTTT. Its translation: CASSRTVPGNTIYF. The rearrangement joins TRBV28 to TRBJ1-3, with D maybe TRBD1 (6 bases). Germline lookup yields CDR1 MDHEN and CDR2 SYDVKM. Trimming cost V 6 bases and J 2 bases, with 11 bases left between them. The CDR3 length is 14 residues.

The chain uses TRBV9 and TRBJ1-1; 7 bases are shared with TRBD1. Trimming took 4 bases from V and 8 from J; bases not matched to a gene: 11. The CDR3 contains 14 residues. Germline CDR1 reads SGDLS; CDR2 reads YYNGEE. The CDR3 DNA reads as TGTGCCAGCAGCCCTGATACACAGGGGATGGAAGCTTTCTTT. Protein: CASSPDTQGMEAFF.

Remarks on this clone: Different DNA sequences within this sample yield the same CDR3. V gene TRBV5-6 combines with J gene TRBJ1-2; TRBD1 is a possible D gene (5 bases). Germline V lookup: CDR1 SGHDT, CDR2 YYEEEE. The V end lost 4 bases, the J end lost 3 bases, and 13 bases lay between the germline ends. The CDR3 contains 14 residues. This chain's CDR3 is CASSPTGGDYGYTF. CDR3 nucleotides: TGTGCCAGCAGCCCGACGGGGGGGGACTATGGCTACACCTTC.

The genes are TRBV5-1 and TRBJ2-3, with TRBD1 matching 9 bases. The length of the CDR3 is 16 residues. V gave up 0 bases and J gave up 4 bases; unmatched junction bases: 6. Germline V gene sequence: CDR1 SGHRS, CDR2 YFSETQ. CDR3 in amino acids: CASSLGKQGAPDTQYF. The CDR3 nucleotides are TGCGCCAGCAGCTTGGGAAAACAGGGGGCCCCAGATACGCAGTATTTT.

This clone was counted between two and nine times. The CDR3 DNA follows: TGTGCCAGCAGCTCACAGGGAAGCGGGGTCTACAATGAGCAGTTCTTC. This sequence encodes CASSSQGSGVYNEQFF. J is TRBJ2-1 and V is TRBV7-2; the D gene is possibly TRBD2 (7 bases). Germline V lookup: CDR1 SGHTA, CDR2 FQGNSA. This CDR3 spans 16 amino acids. V was clipped by 4 bases and J by 3 bases, with 16 bases between them. Based on the CDR3 plus reference TRBV7-2 and TRBJ2-1, the full variable domain is GAGVSQSPSNKVTEKGKDVELRCDPISGHTALYWYRQSLGQGLEFLIYFQGNSAPDKSGLPSDRFSAERTGGSVSTLTIQRTQQEDSAVYLCASSSQGSGVYNEQFFGPGTRLTVL.

This clone came up a few times. The chain carries TRBV28 and TRBJ1-2, with TRBD1 identical over 9 bases. CDR1 and CDR2 from the germline V gene are MDHEN and SYDVKM. With V trimmed by 5 bases and J by 3 bases, 16 bases remained unmatched. The CDR3 totals 18 residues. The CDR3 loop is CASSPPGQGKRLDYGYTF. The CDR3 DNA reads as TGTGCCAGCAGTCCGCCGGGACAGGGTAAGCGGTTGGACTATGGCTACACCTTC.

This clone was observed once. The rearrangement joins TRBV27 to TRBJ1-1; TRBD1 agrees at 7 bases. Germline V gene data show CDR1 as MNHEY and CDR2 as SMNVEV (reference sequence). The trim removed 5 bases at V and 0 bases at J, leaving 9 bases unmatched. This CDR3 contains 16 residues. The CDR3 protein is CASSTLYRGVNTEAFF. In nucleotides, the CDR3 is TGTGCCAGCAGTACTCTCTACAGGGGCGTGAACACTGAAGCTTTCTTT.

This clone has a single count. This rearrangement joins TRBV6-1 to TRBJ2-7; no definite D call. The V gene's germline CDR1 is MNHNS and CDR2 SASEGT. Trimming cost V 4 bases and J 2 bases, with 9 bases left between them. CDR3 size: 13 residues. For the CDR3, the DNA is TGTGCCAGCAGTGTAGCAAATACCTACGAGCAGTACTTC. This gives the protein CASSVANTYEQYF.

The chain carries TRBV5-1 and TRBJ1-1; tentative D call: TRBD1 (6 bases). Germline CDR1 SGHRS, CDR2 YFSETQ. The CDR3 extends over 14 amino acids. V was shortened by 6 bases and J by 0 bases, with 12 bases between the two germline ends. The CDR3 sequence: CASNRDNLNTEAFF. The CDR3 nucleotides are TGCGCCAGCAACCGGGACAATTTGAACACTGAAGCTTTCTTT.

V is TRBV30 and J is TRBJ1-4; D gene uncertain. This CDR3 contains 14 residues. The germline CDR1 and CDR2 sequences are GTSNPN and SVGIG (reference sequence). Trimming took 3 bases from V and 5 from J, leaving 13 bases between them. CDR3 loop: CAWSGVSRNEKLFF. Written as DNA, the CDR3 is TGTGCCTGGAGCGGGGTGAGTCGGAATGAAAAACTGTTTTTT.

Only one count was recorded for this clone. The chain recombines TRBV11-2 with TRBJ1-2; TRBD1 is a possible D gene (5 bases). Germline V gene sequence: CDR1 SGHAT, CDR2 FQNNGV. The CDR3 is 13 amino acids. Trimming shortened V by 6 bases and J by 4 bases, and 12 bases separated the two germline ends. The CDR3 sequence is CASSRGAIYGYTF. CDR3 sequence (DNA): TGTGCCAGCAGTCGTGGGGCCATCTATGGCTACACCTTC.

The chain employs TRBV6-1 and TRBJ1-1; a possible D gene is TRBD1 (5 bases). Germline V CDR1 and CDR2: MNHNS, SASEGT. Between the trimmed V and J ends, which lost 2 bases and 9 bases, there was a span of 7 bases. The CDR3 is 11 amino acids. The CDR3 loop is CASSEQGQAFF. CDR3 DNA sequence: TGTGCCAGCAGTGAACAGGGCCAAGCTTTCTTT.

This clone was picked up a small number of times. V usage is TRBV29-1 and J usage is TRBJ1-2; D gene uncertain. The V end was cut by 0 bases, the J end by 0 bases, with 5 bases between. This CDR3 spans 13 amino acids. CDR1 is SQVTM and CDR2 is ANQGSEA in the germline V gene. The CDR3 is CSVEEGANYGYTF. DNA of the CDR3: TGCAGCGTTGAAGAGGGAGCTAACTATGGCTACACCTTC. Combining the CDR3 with reference TRBV29-1 and TRBJ1-2 gives the whole variable domain SAVISQKPSRDICQRGTSLTIQCQVDSQVTMMFWYRQQPGQSLTLIATANQGSEATYESGFVIDKFPISRPNLTFSTLTVSNMSPEDSSIYLCSVEEGANYGYTFGSGTRLTVV.

The rearrangement joins TRBV5-1 to TRBJ2-3; 11 bases match TRBD2. CDR1 is SGHRS and CDR2 is YFSETQ in the germline V gene. The CDR3 is 14 amino acids. Trimming at V came to 5 bases and at J to 10 bases, leaving 9 bases not matched to a gene. The CDR3, as DNA: TGCGCCAGCAGACTAGCGGGAGAGTTCCATTCGCAGTATTTT. This gives the protein CASRLAGEFHSQYF.

V is TRBV9 and J is TRBJ1-3, with D possibly being TRBD1 (5 bases). This CDR3 has 16 residues. Germline V gene sequence: CDR1 SGDLS, CDR2 YYNGEE. Deletions cut 2 bases from V and 0 bases from J, with 12 bases between. This CDR3 reads CASSVSGSPSGNTIYF. The CDR3 DNA is TGTGCCAGCAGCGTGTCAGGGTCACCCTCTGGAAACACCATATATTTT.

V is TRBV18 and J is TRBJ1-5; the match to TRBD1 covers 7 bases. V shed 3 bases, J shed 1 base, and the junction held 6 bases outside the gene matches. Germline lookup yields CDR1 KGHSH and CDR2 LQKENI. The CDR3 has 16 residues. Here the CDR3 reads CASSPEGAMSNQPQHF. The DNA for the CDR3 is TGTGCCAGCTCACCGGAGGGGGCGATGAGCAATCAGCCCCAGCATTTT.

This clone was seen just once. J is TRBJ2-7 and V is TRBV5-5; D possibly corresponds to TRBD1 (6 bases). With 6 bases removed from V and 3 bases from J, the gap between germline ends came to 10 bases. The germline V gene encodes CDR1 SGHKS and CDR2 YYEKEE (reference sequence). This CDR3 comprises 12 residues. CDR3 protein: CASTLDSYEQYF. CDR3 DNA sequence: TGTGCCAGCACCCTGGACAGCTACGAGCAGTACTTC.

The chain has TRBV5-4 and TRBJ2-3; D is ambiguous. The V gene's germline CDR1 is SGHNT and CDR2 YYREEE (reference sequence). The CDR3 runs to 16 residues. The germline V and J ends were trimmed by 2 bases and 0 bases, with 13 bases remaining between them. CDR3 DNA: TGTGCCAGCAGCTTAAGAACTTATCCAAGCACAGATACGCAGTATTTT. Its protein is CASSLRTYPSTDTQYF.

V and J are TRBV20-1 and TRBJ2-3; 10 nucleotides line up with TRBD2. From germline, CDR1 is DFQATT and CDR2 SNEGSKA (reference sequence). Losses at the gene ends were 3 bases for V and 8 bases for J; bases not matched to a gene: 2. This CDR3 has 12 residues. CDR3 loop: CSASVAGGTQYF. In nucleotides, the CDR3 is TGCAGTGCTAGTGTAGCGGGAGGTACGCAGTATTTT.

This clone was counted once. This specimen includes other DNA sequences encoding the same CDR3. This CDR3 reads CASSQELAGGSPFF. The CDR3 coding sequence is TGTGCCAGCAGCCAAGAGCTAGCGGGAGGCTCACCATTCTTC. The V and J genes are TRBV3-1 (or the pseudogene TRBV3-2) and TRBJ2-1; TRBD2 agrees at 11 bases. This CDR3 comprises 14 residues. The germline V gene encodes CDR1 LGHDT and CDR2 YNNKEL (reference sequence). V lost 0 bases, J lost 16 bases, and 8 bases stayed unmatched.